This T cell receptor beta chain was sequenced in a study of control samples from healthy donors and cancer patients. Clones were sequenced by immunoSEQ multiplex PCR, and TCRdb holds only the in-frame ones, with some missing. The sample has approximately 90,000 clones; about 87% are singletons. Specimen: blood. The clonotype was recovered from a woman in her 70s in good health.

The CDR3 spells CASSQGGTREQYF. The CDR3 DNA is TGTGCCAGCAGCCAAGGGGGGACTCGCGAGCAGTACTTC. The chain carries TRBV3-1 (or the pseudogene TRBV3-2) and TRBJ2-7; TRBD2 is a possible D gene (6 bases). Trimming cost V 1 base and J 6 bases, with 10 bases left between them. CDR1 is LGHDT, CDR2 YNNKEL, per germline (reference sequence). The CDR3 is 13 residues long.